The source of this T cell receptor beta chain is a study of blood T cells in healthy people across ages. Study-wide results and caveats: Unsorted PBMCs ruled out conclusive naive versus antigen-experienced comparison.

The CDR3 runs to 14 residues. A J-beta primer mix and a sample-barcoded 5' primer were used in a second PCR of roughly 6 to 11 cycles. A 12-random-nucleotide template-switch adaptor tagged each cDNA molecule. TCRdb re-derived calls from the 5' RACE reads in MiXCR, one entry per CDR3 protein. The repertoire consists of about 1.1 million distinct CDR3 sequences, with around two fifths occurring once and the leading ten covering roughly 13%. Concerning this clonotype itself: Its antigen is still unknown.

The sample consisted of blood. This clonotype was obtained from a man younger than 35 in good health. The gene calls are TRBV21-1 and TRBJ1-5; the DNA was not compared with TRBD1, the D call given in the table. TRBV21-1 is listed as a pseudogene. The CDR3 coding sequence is TGTGCCAGCTCGTCAAGCGAAACAGGGCGCCCCCAGCATTTT. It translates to CASSSSETGRPQHF.